Given below is one TCR beta chain in context. V dropped 4 bases and J dropped 8; count of bases not matched to a gene: 8. The CDR3 consists of 14 residues. Germline V gives CDR1 MNHEY, CDR2 SMNVEV (reference sequence). These data originate in a study of blood T cell repertoires in COVID-19. The repertoire was sequenced with immunoSEQ multiplex PCR; TCRdb's copy has only in-frame clones and lacks some. The sample consists of about 250,000 clones, 65% to 90% of them appearing once. The V and J genes are TRBV27 and TRBJ1-2; 9 positions agree with TRBD1. The sequencing input was PBMCs or T cells enriched from blood (not recorded which). This receptor was identified in a woman aged 50 to 60 with acute COVID-19. For the CDR3, the DNA is TGTGCCAGCAGTTCTCCTGGGACAGGGAAGGGCTACACCTTC. Amino acids: CASSSPGTGKGYTF.